The clone carrying this T cell receptor beta chain appeared once. What it binds is not known. This record belongs to a study of cytomegalovirus exposure and HLA in healthy donors. CDR1 MDHEN and CDR2 SYDVKM come from the germline V gene. The V end lost 7 bases, the J end lost 4 bases, and 13 bases lay between the germline ends. This CDR3 comprises 13 residues. Study-wide points: In an earlier analysis, about 87% or about 30%: the productive usage of most TCR beta V segments. There were fewer than 200 TCR beta chains listed as cytomegalovirus-associated. Across donors, presence/absence analyses took sequencing depth to be roughly uniform. Later on, an analysis tied under 20,000 TCR beta sequences to HLA alleles at 0.05 false discovery rate.

Primers: 60 Vbeta forward and 13 Jbeta reverse. Here immunoSEQ multiplex PCR was the method, and the copy in TCRdb shows in-frame clones only, minus some. The data contain roughly 80,000 clones, 65% to 75% of them singletons. Input material: PBMCs. The rearrangement uses TRBV28 and TRBJ1-2, with a tentative D call TRBD1 (6 bases). The receptor's source is a woman in her thirties or forties in good health and CMV-seropositive. This CDR3 is CASTSNRAYGYTF. The CDR3 coding sequence is TGTGCCAGCACGTCAAACAGGGCCTATGGCTACACCTTC.